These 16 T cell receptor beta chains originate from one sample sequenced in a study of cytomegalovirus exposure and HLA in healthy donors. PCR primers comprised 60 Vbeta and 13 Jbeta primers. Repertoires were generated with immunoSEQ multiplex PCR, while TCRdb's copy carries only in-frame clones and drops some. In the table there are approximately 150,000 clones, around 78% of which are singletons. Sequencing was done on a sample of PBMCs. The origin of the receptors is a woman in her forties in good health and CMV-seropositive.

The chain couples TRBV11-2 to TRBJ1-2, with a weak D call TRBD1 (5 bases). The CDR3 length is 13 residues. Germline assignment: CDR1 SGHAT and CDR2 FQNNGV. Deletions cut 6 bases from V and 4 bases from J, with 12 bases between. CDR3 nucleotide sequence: TGTGCCAGCAGACCCACGGGGGGCTATGGCTACACCTTC. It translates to CASRPTGGYGYTF.

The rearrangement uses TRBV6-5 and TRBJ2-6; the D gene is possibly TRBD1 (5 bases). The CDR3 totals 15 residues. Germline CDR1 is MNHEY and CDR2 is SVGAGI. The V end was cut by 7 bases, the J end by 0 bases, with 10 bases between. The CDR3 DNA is TGTGCCAGCACCAACAGGTACTCTGGGGCCAACGTCCTGACTTTC. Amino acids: CASTNRYSGANVLTF.

CDR3 coding DNA: TGTGCCAGCTGTAGGGACAGGACCTACGAGCAGTACTTC. Its protein is CASCRDRTYEQYF. V and J are TRBV2 and TRBJ2-7; 8 nucleotides align to TRBD1. Germline trimming cut 8 bases from V and 2 bases from J; bases unmatched to any gene: 5. The CDR3 consists of 13 residues. Germline V gene lookup returns CDR1 SNHLY and CDR2 FYNNEI. Using reference TRBV2 and TRBJ2-7 for the parts outside the CDR3, the full variable domain is EPEVTQTPSHQVTQMGQEVILRCVPISNHLYFYWYRQILGQKVEFLVSFYNNEISEKSEIFDDQFSVERPDGSNFTLKIRSTKLEDSAMYFCASCRDRTYEQYFGPGTRLTVT.

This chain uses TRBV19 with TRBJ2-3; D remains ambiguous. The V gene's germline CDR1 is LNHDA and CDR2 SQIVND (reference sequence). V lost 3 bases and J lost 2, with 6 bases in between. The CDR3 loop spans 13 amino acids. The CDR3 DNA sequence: TGTGCCAGTAGTATTACAGCCACAGATACGCAGTATTTT. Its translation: CASSITATDTQYF. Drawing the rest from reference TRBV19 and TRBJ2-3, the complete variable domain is DGGITQSPKYLFRKEGQNVTLSCEQNLNHDAMYWYRQDPGQGLRLIYYSQIVNDFQKGDIAEGYSVSREKKESFPLTVTSAQKNPTAFYLCASSITATDTQYFGPGTRLTVL.

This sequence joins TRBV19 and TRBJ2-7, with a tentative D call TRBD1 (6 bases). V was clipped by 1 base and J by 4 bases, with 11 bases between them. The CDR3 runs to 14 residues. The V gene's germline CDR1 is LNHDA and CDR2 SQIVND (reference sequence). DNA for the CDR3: TGTGCCAGTAGTATAGGGGGGACATTGTACGAGCAGTACTTC. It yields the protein CASSIGGTLYEQYF.

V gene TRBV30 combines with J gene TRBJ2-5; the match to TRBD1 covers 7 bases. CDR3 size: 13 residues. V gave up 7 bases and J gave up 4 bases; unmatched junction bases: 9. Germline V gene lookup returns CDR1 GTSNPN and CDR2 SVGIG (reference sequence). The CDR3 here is CASSTGARETQYF. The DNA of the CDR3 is TGTGCCTCTTCAACAGGGGCGAGAGAGACCCAGTACTTC.

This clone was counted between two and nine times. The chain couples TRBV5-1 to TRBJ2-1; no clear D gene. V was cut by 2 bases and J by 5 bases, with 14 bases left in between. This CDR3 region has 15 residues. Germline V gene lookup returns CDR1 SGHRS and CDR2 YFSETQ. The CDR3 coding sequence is TGCGCCAGCAGCTTCAGCTGGAGTCGGGACAATGAGCAGTTCTTC. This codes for CASSFSWSRDNEQFF.

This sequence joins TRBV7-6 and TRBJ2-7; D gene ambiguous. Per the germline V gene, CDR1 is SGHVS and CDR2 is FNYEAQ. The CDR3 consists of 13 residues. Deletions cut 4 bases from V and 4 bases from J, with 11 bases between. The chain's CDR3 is CASSSSDGYEQYF. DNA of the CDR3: TGTGCCAGCAGCTCATCTGACGGGTACGAGCAGTACTTC.

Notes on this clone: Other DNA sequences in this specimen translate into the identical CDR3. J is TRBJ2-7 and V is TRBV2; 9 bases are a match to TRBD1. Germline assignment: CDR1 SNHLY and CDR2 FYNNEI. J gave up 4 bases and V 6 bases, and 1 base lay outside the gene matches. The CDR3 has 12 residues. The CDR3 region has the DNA TGTGCCAGCAGCGGACAGGGGTACGAGCAGTACTTC. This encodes CASSGQGYEQYF.

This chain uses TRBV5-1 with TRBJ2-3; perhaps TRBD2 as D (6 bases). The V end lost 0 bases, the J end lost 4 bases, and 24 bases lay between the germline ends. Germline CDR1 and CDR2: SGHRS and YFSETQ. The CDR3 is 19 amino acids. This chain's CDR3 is CASSLEVGRGLTSADTQYF. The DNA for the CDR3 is TGCGCCAGCAGCTTGGAGGTCGGGCGGGGCCTCACGTCGGCAGATACGCAGTATTTT.

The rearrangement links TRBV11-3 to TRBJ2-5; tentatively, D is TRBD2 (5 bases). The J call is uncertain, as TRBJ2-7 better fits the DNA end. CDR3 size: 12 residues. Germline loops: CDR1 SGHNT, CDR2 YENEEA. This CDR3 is CASSSGDYEQYF. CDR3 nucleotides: TGTGCCAGCAGCTCCGGGGACTACGAGCAGTACTTC.

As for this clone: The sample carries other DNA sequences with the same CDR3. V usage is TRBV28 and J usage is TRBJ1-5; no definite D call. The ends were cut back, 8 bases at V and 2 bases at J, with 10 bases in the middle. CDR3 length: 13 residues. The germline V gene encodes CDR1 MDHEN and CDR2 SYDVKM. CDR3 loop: CASSPRGNQPQHF. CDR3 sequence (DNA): TGTGCCAGCTCCCCGAGAGGCAATCAGCCCCAGCATTTT. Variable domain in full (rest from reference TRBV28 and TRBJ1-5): DVKVTQSSRYLVKRTGEKVFLECVQDMDHENMFWYRQDPGLGLRLIYFSYDVKMKEKGDIPEGYSVSREKKERFSLILESASTNQTSMYLCASSPRGNQPQHFGDGTRLSIL.

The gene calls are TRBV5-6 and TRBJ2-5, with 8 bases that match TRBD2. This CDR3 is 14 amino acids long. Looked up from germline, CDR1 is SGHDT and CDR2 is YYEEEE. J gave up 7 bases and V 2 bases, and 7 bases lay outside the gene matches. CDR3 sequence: CASSLLAAGGTQYF. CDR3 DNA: TGTGCCAGCAGCTTACTAGCGGCCGGGGGGACCCAGTACTTC.

This CDR3 is CASSLVLAGQETQYF. CDR3 sequence (DNA): TGTGCCAGCAGCTTGGTCCTAGCGGGTCAAGAGACCCAGTACTTC. This chain links TRBV5-6 with TRBJ2-5; 8 positions match TRBD2. The germline V gene encodes CDR1 SGHDT and CDR2 YYEEEE. The CDR3 is made up of 15 amino acids. J lost 2 bases, V lost 0 bases, and 3 bases had no gene match.

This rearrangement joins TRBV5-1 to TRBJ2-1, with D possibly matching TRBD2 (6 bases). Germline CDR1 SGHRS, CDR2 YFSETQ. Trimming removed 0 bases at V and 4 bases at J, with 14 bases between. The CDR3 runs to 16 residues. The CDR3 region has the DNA TGCGCCAGCAGCTTGGAGGAGGGAGGACCTTACAATGAGCAGTTCTTC. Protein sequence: CASSLEEGGPYNEQFF.

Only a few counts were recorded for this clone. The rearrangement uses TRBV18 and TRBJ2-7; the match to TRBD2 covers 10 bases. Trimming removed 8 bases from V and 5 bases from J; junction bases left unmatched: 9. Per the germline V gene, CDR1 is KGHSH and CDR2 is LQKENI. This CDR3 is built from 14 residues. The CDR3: CASGTSGMRNEQYF. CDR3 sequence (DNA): TGTGCCAGCGGTACTAGCGGGATGAGGAACGAGCAGTACTTC.